The next 18 T cell receptor beta chains were all read from a single sample in a study of cytomegalovirus exposure and HLA in healthy donors. In the PCR, 60 Vbeta and 13 Jbeta primers were used. The assay was immunoSEQ multiplex PCR, and TCRdb's table has in-frame clones only and misses some. This table has roughly 110,000 clones, 81% appearing once. Sequenced material: PBMCs. All receptors come from a man aged 25 to 40 in good health and CMV-seronegative.

The V and J genes are TRBV2 and TRBJ1-2, with D tentatively TRBD1 (6 bases). Per the germline V gene, CDR1 is SNHLY and CDR2 is FYNNEI. V was cut by 7 bases and J by 1 base, with 10 bases left in between. This CDR3 contains 13 residues. CDR3 in amino acids: CASNIGGNYGYTF. DNA for the CDR3: TGTGCCAGCAATATAGGGGGTAACTATGGCTACACCTTC.

The J gene is TRBJ2-7, the V gene TRBV28; maybe TRBD1 (6 bases). The CDR3 consists of 15 residues. The V gene lost 5 bases and the J gene lost 2 bases, with 16 bases spanning the gap. Germline values: CDR1 MDHEN, CDR2 SYDVKM. As DNA, the CDR3 is TGTGCCAGCAGTCCGTATGGGGGCCCGACCTACGAGCAGTACTTC. The encoded protein is CASSPYGGPTYEQYF.

The V call is TRBV10-1, the J call TRBJ2-3; a possible D gene is TRBD2 (6 bases). The CDR3 consists of 14 residues. Germline lookup yields CDR1 WNHNN and CDR2 SYGVQD (reference sequence). Trimming stripped 6 bases from V and 0 bases from J, with 10 bases between. CDR3 bases: TGCGCCAGCAGCAGGGACTCGAGCACAGATACGCAGTATTTT. Protein sequence: CASSRDSSTDTQYF.

V and J are TRBV6-1 and TRBJ2-3, with 8 bases aligning to TRBD2. Germline values: CDR1 MNHNS, CDR2 SASEGT. The CDR3 totals 15 residues. The J segment lost 4 bases and the V segment lost 6 bases, leaving 9 bases of the junction unmatched. The CDR3 protein is CASSGTRAKADTQYF. The CDR3 DNA reads as TGTGCCAGCAGCGGGACTAGAGCAAAGGCAGATACGCAGTATTTT.

The J gene is TRBJ2-7, the V gene TRBV28; weak D call: TRBD2 (6 bases). The CDR3 contains 15 residues. Per germline, CDR1 MDHEN and CDR2 SYDVKM. V lost 2 bases to trimming and J lost 0 bases, with 11 bases between them. The CDR3 DNA sequence: TGTGCCAGCAGTTTACAGGGCGGGAACTCCTACGAGCAGTACTTC. As protein: CASSLQGGNSYEQYF. Full variable domain (remainder filled in from reference TRBV28 and TRBJ2-7): DVKVTQSSRYLVKRTGEKVFLECVQDMDHENMFWYRQDPGLGLRLIYFSYDVKMKEKGDIPEGYSVSREKKERFSLILESASTNQTSMYLCASSLQGGNSYEQYFGPGTRLTVT.

The rearrangement uses TRBV27 and TRBJ2-7; TRBD1 agrees at 7 bases. Germline trimming cut 8 bases from V and 5 bases from J; bases unmatched to any gene: 12. This CDR3 is 14 amino acids long. Germline assignment: CDR1 MNHEY and CDR2 SMNVEV (reference sequence). The CDR3 DNA sequence: TGTGCCAGCGCCCTTTTGACAGGGCCGCACGAGCAGTACTTC. Translation gives CASALLTGPHEQYF.

The chain has TRBV2 and TRBJ2-7; TRBD1 might be the D (6 bases). The ends were cut back, 8 bases at V and 3 bases at J, with 14 bases in the middle. Per the germline V gene, CDR1 is SNHLY and CDR2 is FYNNEI. There are 13 residues in the CDR3. CDR3 bases: TGTGCCAGCCGGGCTTGGGGGCTCTACGAGCAGTACTTC. Protein sequence: CASRAWGLYEQYF.

This sequence joins TRBV2 and TRBJ2-6; D gene unclear. Trimming took 4 bases from V and 3 from J, leaving 10 bases between them. Looked up from germline, CDR1 is SNHLY and CDR2 is FYNNEI. The CDR3 consists of 15 residues. The CDR3 DNA reads as TGTGCCAGCAGTGGGCAAGCAGGTGGGGCCAACGTCCTGACTTTC. Its translation: CASSGQAGGANVLTF.

The chain couples TRBV25-1 to TRBJ2-3, with D perhaps matching TRBD2 (6 bases). V was clipped by 5 bases and J by 0 bases, with 12 bases between them. The germline V gene has CDR1 MGHDK and CDR2 SYGVNS. The CDR3 totals 15 residues. The CDR3 DNA sequence: TGTGCCAGCAGTACTACTAGCAGTAGCACAGATACGCAGTATTTT. Its protein product is CASSTTSSSTDTQYF.

A few counts support this clone. Other nucleotide sequences in the sample specify the same CDR3. The CDR3 loop reads CASRRGGGETQYF. CDR3 coding DNA: TGTGCCAGCAGACGAGGTGGAGGAGAGACCCAGTACTTC. The V call is TRBV6-1, the J call TRBJ2-5; perhaps TRBD2 as D (5 bases). Germline assignment: CDR1 MNHNS and CDR2 SASEGT. V lost 6 bases and J 4 bases, leaving 12 bases between the germline ends. The CDR3 loop spans 13 amino acids.

The chain links TRBV28 to TRBJ2-7; the match to TRBD1 covers 7 bases. V gave up 6 bases and J gave up 6 bases; unmatched junction bases: 5. This CDR3 spans 12 amino acids. Germline V gene data show CDR1 as MDHEN and CDR2 as SYDVKM. The CDR3 here is CASSTTGTEQYF. As DNA, the CDR3 is TGTGCCAGCAGCACGACAGGGACCGAGCAGTACTTC.

The chain is built from TRBV15 and TRBJ2-7, with TRBD1 matching 12 bases. The germline gives CDR1 LNHNV, CDR2 YYDKDF (reference sequence). Unmatched junction bases numbered 7, after V lost 3 bases and J lost 4 bases. The CDR3 is 16 amino acids. DNA for the CDR3: TGTGCCACCAGCAGGGGGGGACAGGGGGCGGGATACGAGCAGTACTTC. Its translation is CATSRGGQGAGYEQYF.

The chain is built from TRBV14 and TRBJ2-2; unclear D gene. The CDR3 runs to 13 residues. Germline assignment: CDR1 SGHDN and CDR2 FVKESK. The V and J ends lost 0 bases and 6 bases respectively, with 5 bases between them. For the CDR3, the DNA is TGTGCCAGCAGCCAAGATTTCGCCGGGGAGCTGTTTTTT. Its protein is CASSQDFAGELFF.

The chain employs TRBV6-1 and TRBJ2-7; TRBD1 is a possible D gene (5 bases). The CDR3 loop spans 11 amino acids. The germline V gene encodes CDR1 MNHNS and CDR2 SASEGT. Trimming removed 8 bases from V and 2 bases from J, with 7 bases in between. CDR3 in amino acids: CASSRAYEQYF. Written as DNA, the CDR3 is TGTGCCAGCTCCAGGGCCTACGAGCAGTACTTC.

The chain joins TRBV4-1 to TRBJ1-1; D call uncertain. V lost 1 base and J 6 bases, leaving 9 bases between the germline ends. This CDR3 has 13 residues. Germline CDR1 reads MGHRA; CDR2 reads YSYEKL. The chain's CDR3 is CASSQVAGSEAFF. CDR3 bases: TGCGCCAGCAGCCAAGTTGCTGGCTCTGAAGCTTTCTTT.

The V call is TRBV4-2, the J call TRBJ2-1; 13 bases fit TRBD2. Germline assignment: CDR1 LGHNA and CDR2 YNFKEQ. This CDR3 is built from 15 residues. Trimming took 0 bases from V and 11 from J; bases not matched to a gene: 4. This CDR3 reads CASSQDRLAGGQQFF. Written as DNA, the CDR3 is TGTGCCAGCAGCCAAGATAGACTAGCGGGGGGTCAGCAGTTCTTC.

Only one count was recorded for this clone. CDR3 coding DNA: TGCGCCAGCAGCCAAGGACAGTTCTCCTACGAGCAGTACTTC. This sequence encodes CASSQGQFSYEQYF. The genes are TRBV4-1 and TRBJ2-7, with D possibly matching TRBD1 (5 bases). Trimming shortened V by 1 base and J by 0 bases, and 7 bases separated the two germline ends. The CDR3 is made up of 14 amino acids. Germline CDR1 is MGHRA and CDR2 is YSYEKL.

The V and J genes are TRBV6-1 and TRBJ2-7; TRBD1 is a possible D gene (6 bases). This CDR3 has 14 amino acids. Per germline, CDR1 MNHNS and CDR2 SASEGT. The V and J ends lost 5 bases and 3 bases respectively, with 14 bases between them. The CDR3 is CASSFSDRSYEQYF. Here the CDR3 DNA reads TGTGCCAGCAGTTTCAGCGACAGGAGCTACGAGCAGTACTTC.